The clone carrying this T cell receptor (beta chain) was seen only a few times. Its specificity is not known. RNA transcripts gave rise to amplified TCR beta CDR3 regions. The HTBI set primed first-round TCR CDR3 RT-PCR. Each CDR3 protein gets one entry after TCRdb re-called the multiplex PCR reads with MiXCR. The repertoire includes 600,000 to 750,000 distinct CDR3 sequences, approximately 15% of them detected once, and roughly a sixth sits in the top ten. The ends were cut back, 0 bases at V and 1 base at J, with 13 bases in the middle. This CDR3 has 16 amino acids. Germline V CDR1 and CDR2: DFQATT, SNEGSKA (reference sequence). These data are taken from a study of T cells in Graves' hyperthyroidism and ophthalmopathy. Study-wide findings and caveats: Within blood appeared most thyroid clonotypes that had expanded above 0.001.

Graves' hyperthyroidism was deemed stable absent ophthalmopathy progression within 18 months. Diagnostic assessment was based on clinical symptoms, serum thyroxine and TRAb, thyroid ultrasound and orbital computed tomography. The sample was blood. The TCR comes from a man in his fifties or sixties with Graves' hyperthyroidism. The V and J genes are TRBV20-1 and TRBJ1-5; D is uncertain. The CDR3 nucleotides are TGCAGTGCTAGAGATTCGGAGGGAGGCAGCAATCAGCCCCAGCATTTT. Its protein is CSARDSEGGSNQPQHF.